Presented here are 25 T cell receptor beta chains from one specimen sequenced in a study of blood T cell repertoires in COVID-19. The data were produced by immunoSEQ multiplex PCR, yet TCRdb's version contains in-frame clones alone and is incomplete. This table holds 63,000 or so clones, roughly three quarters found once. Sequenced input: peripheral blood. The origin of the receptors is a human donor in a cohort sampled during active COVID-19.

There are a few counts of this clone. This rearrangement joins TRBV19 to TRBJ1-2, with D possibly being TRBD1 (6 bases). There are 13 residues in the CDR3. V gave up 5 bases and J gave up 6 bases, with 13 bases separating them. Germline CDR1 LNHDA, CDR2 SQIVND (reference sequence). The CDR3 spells CASSDRIRDGYTF. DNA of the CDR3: TGTGCCAGTAGTGACAGGATTCGAGATGGCTACACCTTC.

In DNA, the CDR3 is TGTGCCAGCAGTTTAGGGCAGCTTGAAGCTTTCTTT. Its protein is CASSLGQLEAFF. The chain recombines TRBV28 with TRBJ1-1, with no clear D. V lost 2 bases to trimming and J lost 7 bases, with 8 bases between them. Germline lookup yields CDR1 MDHEN and CDR2 SYDVKM. The CDR3 is 12 residues long. The whole variable domain, filled in from reference TRBV28 and TRBJ1-1, reads DVKVTQSSRYLVKRTGEKVFLECVQDMDHENMFWYRQDPGLGLRLIYFSYDVKMKEKGDIPEGYSVSREKKERFSLILESASTNQTSMYLCASSLGQLEAFFGQGTRLTVV.

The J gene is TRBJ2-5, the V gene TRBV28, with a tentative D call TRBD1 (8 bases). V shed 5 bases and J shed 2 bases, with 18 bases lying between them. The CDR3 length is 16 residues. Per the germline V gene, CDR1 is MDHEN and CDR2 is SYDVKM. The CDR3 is CASSPLTGEGQETQYF. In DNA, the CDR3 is TGTGCCAGCAGTCCCCTGACAGGGGAGGGACAAGAGACCCAGTACTTC.

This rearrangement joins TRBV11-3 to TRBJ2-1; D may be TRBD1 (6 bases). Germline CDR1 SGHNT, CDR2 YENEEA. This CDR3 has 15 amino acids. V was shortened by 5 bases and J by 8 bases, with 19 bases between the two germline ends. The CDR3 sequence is CASSLNIGQIHEQFF. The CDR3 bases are TGTGCCAGCAGCCTCAATATCGGACAGATCCATGAGCAGTTCTTC.

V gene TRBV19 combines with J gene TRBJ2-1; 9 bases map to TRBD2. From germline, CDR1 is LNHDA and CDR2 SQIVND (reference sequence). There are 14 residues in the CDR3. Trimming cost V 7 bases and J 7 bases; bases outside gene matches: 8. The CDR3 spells CASKGGRAGNEQFF. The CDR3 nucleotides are TGTGCCAGTAAAGGCGGGAGGGCCGGGAATGAGCAGTTCTTC.

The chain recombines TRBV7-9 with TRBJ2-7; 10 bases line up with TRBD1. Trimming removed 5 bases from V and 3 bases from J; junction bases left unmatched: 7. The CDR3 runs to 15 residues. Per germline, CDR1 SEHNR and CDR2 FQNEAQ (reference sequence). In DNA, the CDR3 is TGTGCCAGCAGCCCGCAGGACAGGGGGAGCTACGAGCAGTACTTC. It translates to CASSPQDRGSYEQYF.

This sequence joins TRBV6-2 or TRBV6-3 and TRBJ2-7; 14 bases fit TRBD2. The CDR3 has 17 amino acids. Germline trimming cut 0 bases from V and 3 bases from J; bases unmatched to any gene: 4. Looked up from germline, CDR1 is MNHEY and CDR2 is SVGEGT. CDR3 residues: CASSYSLGLAGDYEQYF. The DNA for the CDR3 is TGTGCCAGCAGTTACTCGCTGGGACTAGCGGGAGACTACGAGCAGTACTTC.

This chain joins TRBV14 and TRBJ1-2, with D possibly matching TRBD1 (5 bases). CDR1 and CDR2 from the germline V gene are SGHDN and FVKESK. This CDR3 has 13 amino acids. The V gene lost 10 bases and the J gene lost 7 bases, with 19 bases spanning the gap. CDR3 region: CATRPQGSGGYTF. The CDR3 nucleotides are TGTGCCACCAGGCCCCAGGGTAGCGGTGGCTACACCTTC.

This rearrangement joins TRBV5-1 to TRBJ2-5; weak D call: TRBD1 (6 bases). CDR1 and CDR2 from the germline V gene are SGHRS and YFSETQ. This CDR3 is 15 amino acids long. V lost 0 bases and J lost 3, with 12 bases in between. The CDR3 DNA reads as TGCGCCAGCAGCTTGGCCCACAGGGCCGAAGAGACCCAGTACTTC. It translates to CASSLAHRAEETQYF.

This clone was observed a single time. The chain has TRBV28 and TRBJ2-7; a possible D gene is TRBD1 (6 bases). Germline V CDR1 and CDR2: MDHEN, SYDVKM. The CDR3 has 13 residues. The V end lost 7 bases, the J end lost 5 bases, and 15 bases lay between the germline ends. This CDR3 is CASTHRTVDEQYF. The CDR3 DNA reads TGTGCCAGCACTCACAGGACAGTCGACGAGCAGTACTTC.

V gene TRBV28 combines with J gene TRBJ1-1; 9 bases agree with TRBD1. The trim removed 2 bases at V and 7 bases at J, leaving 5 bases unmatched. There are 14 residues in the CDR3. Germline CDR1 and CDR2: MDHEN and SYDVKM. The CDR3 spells CASSLPPGQGEAFF. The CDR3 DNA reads TGTGCCAGCAGTTTACCACCGGGACAGGGTGAAGCTTTCTTT.

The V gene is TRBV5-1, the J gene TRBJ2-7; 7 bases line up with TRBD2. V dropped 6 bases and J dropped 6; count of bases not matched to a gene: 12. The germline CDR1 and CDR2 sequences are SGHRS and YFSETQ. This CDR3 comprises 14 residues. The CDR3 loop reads CASTPWQSGGEQYF. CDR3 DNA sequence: TGCGCCAGCACTCCTTGGCAATCGGGGGGCGAGCAGTACTTC.

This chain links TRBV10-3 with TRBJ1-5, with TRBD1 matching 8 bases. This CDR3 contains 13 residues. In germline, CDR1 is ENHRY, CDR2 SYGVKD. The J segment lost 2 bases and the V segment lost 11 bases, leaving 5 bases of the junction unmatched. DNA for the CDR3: TGTGCCGCGACAGGGGATGGCAATCAGCCCCAGCATTTT. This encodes CAATGDGNQPQHF.

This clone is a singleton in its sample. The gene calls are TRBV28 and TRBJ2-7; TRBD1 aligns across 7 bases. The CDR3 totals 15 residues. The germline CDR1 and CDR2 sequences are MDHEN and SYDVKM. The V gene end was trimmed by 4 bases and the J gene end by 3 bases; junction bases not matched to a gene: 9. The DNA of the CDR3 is TGTGCCAGCAGTTGGTCCTCCGGGACAGTCTACGAGCAGTACTTC. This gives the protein CASSWSSGTVYEQYF.

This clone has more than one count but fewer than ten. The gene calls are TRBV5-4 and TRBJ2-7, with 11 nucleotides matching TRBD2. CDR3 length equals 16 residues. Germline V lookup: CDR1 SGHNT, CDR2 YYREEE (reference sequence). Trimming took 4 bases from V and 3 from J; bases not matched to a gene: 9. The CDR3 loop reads CASSPPPSGRSYEQYF. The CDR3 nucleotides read TGTGCCAGCAGCCCCCCTCCTAGCGGGAGGAGCTACGAGCAGTACTTC.

CDR3 protein: CASSFAEGNSYNEQFF. For the CDR3, the DNA is TGTGCCAGCAGTTTCGCAGAGGGCAACTCCTACAATGAGCAGTTCTTC. The chain employs TRBV27 and TRBJ2-1, with D tentatively TRBD2 (5 bases). Between the trimmed V and J ends, which lost 3 bases and 0 bases, there was a span of 12 bases. This CDR3 is 16 amino acids long. Germline V gives CDR1 MNHEY, CDR2 SMNVEV (reference sequence).

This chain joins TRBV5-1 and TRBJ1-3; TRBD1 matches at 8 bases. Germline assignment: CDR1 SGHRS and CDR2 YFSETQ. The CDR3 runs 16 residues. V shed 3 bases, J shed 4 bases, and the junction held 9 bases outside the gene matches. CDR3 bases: TGCGCCAGCAGCTCCGGACAGGGACAACTAGGAAACACCATATATTTT. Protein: CASSSGQGQLGNTIYF.

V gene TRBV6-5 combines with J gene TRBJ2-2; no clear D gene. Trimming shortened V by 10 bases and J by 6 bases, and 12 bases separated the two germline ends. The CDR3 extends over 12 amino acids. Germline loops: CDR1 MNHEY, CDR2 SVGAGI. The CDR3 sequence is CATFLVAGELFF. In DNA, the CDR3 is TGTGCCACCTTCCTGGTAGCCGGGGAGCTGTTTTTT.

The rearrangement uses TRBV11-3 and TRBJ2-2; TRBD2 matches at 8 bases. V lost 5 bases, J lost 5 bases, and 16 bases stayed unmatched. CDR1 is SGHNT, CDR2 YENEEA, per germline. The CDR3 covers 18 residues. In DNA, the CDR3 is TGTGCCAGCAGCCATCGATCTAGCGGGCGGGCGGGAACCGGGGAGCTGTTTTTT. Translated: CASSHRSSGRAGTGELFF.

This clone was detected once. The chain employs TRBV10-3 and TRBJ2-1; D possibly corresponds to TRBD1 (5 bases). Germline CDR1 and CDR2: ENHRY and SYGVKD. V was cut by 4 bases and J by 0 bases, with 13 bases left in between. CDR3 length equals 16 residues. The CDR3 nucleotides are TGTGCCATCAGTGTTTGGGGCCCCAGCTCCTACAATGAGCAGTTCTTC. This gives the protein CAISVWGPSSYNEQFF.

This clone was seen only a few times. The CDR3 sequence is CASRRGTGGSNSLAFF. The DNA of the CDR3 is TGTGCCAGCAGGCGAGGGACAGGGGGTTCTAATAGTTTGGCTTTCTTT. The chain employs TRBV28 and TRBJ1-1, with 11 bases identical to TRBD1. Germline V gene sequence: CDR1 MDHEN, CDR2 SYDVKM. CDR3 length: 16 residues. V gave up 6 bases and J gave up 11 bases; unmatched junction bases: 17.

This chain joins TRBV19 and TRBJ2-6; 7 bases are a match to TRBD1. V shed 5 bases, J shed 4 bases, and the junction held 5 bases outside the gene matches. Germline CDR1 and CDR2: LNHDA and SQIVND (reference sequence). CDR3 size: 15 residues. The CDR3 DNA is TGTGCCAGTAGTCCGAAGGGGGCCGGGGCCAACGTCCTGACTTTC. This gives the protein CASSPKGAGANVLTF.

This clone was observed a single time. Here the CDR3 DNA reads TGTGCCAGCAGCCTCGGGAGTAGTAATTCACCCCTCCACTTT. Amino acids: CASSLGSSNSPLHF. V usage is TRBV7-2 and J usage is TRBJ1-6; no clear D gene. Trimming pared 5 bases from V and 6 bases from J, leaving 11 bases between. The CDR3 runs to 14 residues. Germline CDR1 SGHTA, CDR2 FQGNSA.

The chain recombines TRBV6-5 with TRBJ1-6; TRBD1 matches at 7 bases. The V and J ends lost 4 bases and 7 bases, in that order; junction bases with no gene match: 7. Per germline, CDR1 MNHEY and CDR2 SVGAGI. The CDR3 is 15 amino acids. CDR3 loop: CASSSDRPMNSPLHF. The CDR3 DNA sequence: TGTGCCAGCAGTTCGGACAGGCCCATGAATTCACCCCTCCACTTT.

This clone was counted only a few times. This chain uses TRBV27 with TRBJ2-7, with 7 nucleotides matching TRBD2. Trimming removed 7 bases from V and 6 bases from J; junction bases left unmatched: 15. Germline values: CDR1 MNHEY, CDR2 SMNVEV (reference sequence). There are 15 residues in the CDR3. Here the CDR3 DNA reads TGTGCCAGCACATCCGGGGAGGGCCCGGGAACCGAGCAGTACTTC. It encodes CASTSGEGPGTEQYF.